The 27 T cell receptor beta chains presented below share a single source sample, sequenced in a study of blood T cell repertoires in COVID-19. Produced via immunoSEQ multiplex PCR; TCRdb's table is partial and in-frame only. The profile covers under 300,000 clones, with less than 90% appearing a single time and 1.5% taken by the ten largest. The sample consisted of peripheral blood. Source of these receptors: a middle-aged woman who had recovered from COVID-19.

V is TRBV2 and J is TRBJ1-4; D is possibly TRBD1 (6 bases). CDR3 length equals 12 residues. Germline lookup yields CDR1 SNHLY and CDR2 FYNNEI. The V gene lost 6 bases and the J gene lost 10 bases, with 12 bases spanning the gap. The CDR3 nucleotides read TGTGCCAGCAGACAGGGTGGTGTAAAACTGTTTTTT. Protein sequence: CASRQGGVKLFF.

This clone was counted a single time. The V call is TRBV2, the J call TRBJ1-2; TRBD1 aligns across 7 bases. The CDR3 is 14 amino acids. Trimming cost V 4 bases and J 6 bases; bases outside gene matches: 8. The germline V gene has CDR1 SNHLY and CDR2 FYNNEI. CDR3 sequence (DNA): TGTGCCAGCAGTGCGACGACAGGGCCCCATGGCTACACCTTC. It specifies CASSATTGPHGYTF.

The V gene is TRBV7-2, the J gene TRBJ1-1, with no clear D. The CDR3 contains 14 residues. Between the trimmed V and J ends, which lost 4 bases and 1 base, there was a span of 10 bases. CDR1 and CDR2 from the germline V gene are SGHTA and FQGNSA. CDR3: CASSSYLKNTEAFF. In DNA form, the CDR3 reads TGTGCCAGCAGCTCCTACTTAAAGAACACTGAAGCTTTCTTT.

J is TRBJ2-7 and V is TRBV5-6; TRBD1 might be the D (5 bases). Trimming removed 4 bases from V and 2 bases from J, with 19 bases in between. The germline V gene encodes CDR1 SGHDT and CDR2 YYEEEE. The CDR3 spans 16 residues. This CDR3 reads CASSPGLGWGPYEQYF. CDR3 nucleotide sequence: TGTGCCAGCAGCCCGGGTTTGGGATGGGGCCCCTACGAGCAGTACTTC.

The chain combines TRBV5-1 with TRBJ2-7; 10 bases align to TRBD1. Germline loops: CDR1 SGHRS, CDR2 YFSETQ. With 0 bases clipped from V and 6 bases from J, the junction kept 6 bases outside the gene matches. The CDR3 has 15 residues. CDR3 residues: CASSLDTGTGVEQYF. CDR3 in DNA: TGCGCCAGCAGCTTGGATACCGGGACAGGGGTCGAGCAGTACTTC.

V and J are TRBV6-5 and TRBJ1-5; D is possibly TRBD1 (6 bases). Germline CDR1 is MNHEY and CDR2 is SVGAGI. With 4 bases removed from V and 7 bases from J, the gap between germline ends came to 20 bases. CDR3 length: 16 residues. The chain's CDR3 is CASSSTPGGANQPQHF. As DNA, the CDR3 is TGTGCCAGCAGTTCAACCCCGGGGGGGGCGAACCAGCCCCAGCATTTT.

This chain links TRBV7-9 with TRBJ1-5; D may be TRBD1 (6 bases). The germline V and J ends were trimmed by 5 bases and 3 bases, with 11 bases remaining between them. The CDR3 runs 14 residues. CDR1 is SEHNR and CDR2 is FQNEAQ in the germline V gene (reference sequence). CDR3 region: CASSPQGSNQPQHF. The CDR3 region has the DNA TGTGCCAGCAGCCCACAGGGTTCCAATCAGCCCCAGCATTTT.

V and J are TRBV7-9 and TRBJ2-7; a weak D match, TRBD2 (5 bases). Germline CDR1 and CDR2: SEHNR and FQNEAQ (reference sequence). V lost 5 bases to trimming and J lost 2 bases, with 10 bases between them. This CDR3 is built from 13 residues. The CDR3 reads CASSTGNTYEQYF. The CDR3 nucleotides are TGTGCCAGCAGCACCGGGAACACCTACGAGCAGTACTTC.

The CDR3 coding sequence is TGTGCCAGCAGTTTCTCGTGGGACTGGGACACCGGGGAGCTGTTTTTT. This encodes CASSFSWDWDTGELFF. V usage is TRBV28 and J usage is TRBJ2-2, with a tentative D call TRBD2 (6 bases). V was cut by 3 bases and J by 3 bases, with 14 bases left in between. CDR1 is MDHEN, CDR2 SYDVKM, per germline. The CDR3 covers 16 residues.

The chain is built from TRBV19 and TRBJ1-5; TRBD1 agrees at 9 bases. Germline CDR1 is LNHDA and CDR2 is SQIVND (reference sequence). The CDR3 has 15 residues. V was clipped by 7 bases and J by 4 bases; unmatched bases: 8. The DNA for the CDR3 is TGTGCCAGTACGATACAGGGGGCGTCTAATCAGCCCCAGCATTTT. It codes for CASTIQGASNQPQHF.

The CDR3 region has the DNA TGTGCCAGCAGCTTGAAACAGGGGGCGCGTGGCTACACCTTC. This gives the protein CASSLKQGARGYTF. The rearrangement uses TRBV5-6 and TRBJ1-2; 9 bases map to TRBD1. CDR1 is SGHDT, CDR2 YYEEEE, per germline. The CDR3 extends over 14 amino acids. The J segment lost 7 bases and the V segment lost 1 base, leaving 5 bases of the junction unmatched.

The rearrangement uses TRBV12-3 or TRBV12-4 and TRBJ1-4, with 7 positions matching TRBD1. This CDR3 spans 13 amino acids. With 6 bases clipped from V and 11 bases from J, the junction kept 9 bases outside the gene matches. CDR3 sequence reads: CASSPRLGGKLFF. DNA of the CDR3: TGTGCCAGCAGCCCCCGGTTAGGGGGCAAACTGTTTTTT.

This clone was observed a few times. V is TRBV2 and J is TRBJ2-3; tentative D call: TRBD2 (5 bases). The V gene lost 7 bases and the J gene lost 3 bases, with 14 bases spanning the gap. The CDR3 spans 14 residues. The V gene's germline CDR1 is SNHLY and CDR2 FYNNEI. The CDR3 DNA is TGTGCCAGCATTGAGAACACGGGAACAGATACGCAGTATTTT. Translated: CASIENTGTDTQYF.

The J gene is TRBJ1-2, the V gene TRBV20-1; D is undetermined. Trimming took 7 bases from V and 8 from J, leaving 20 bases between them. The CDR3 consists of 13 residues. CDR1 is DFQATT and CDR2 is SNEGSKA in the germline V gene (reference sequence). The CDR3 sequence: CSGGEGSKGGYTF. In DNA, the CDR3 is TGCAGTGGTGGTGAGGGCAGTAAAGGAGGCTACACCTTC.

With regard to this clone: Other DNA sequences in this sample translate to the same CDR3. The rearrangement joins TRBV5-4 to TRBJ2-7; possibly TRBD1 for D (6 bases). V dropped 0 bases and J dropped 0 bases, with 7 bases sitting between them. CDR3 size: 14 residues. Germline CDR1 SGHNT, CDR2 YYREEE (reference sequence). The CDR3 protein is CASSLAGASYEQYF. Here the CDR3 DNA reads TGTGCCAGCAGCTTGGCAGGGGCCTCCTACGAGCAGTACTTC.

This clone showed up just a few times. CDR3 DNA sequence: TGTGCCAGCAGCTTGGAACAGGTAGTCGGCTACACCTTC. This encodes CASSLEQVVGYTF. V is TRBV5-8 and J is TRBJ1-2; D may be TRBD1 (5 bases). V lost 0 bases to trimming and J lost 8 bases, with 11 bases between them. Germline V CDR1 and CDR2: SGHTS, YDEGEE. The CDR3 consists of 13 residues.

The CDR3 loop reads CASARSVLGGGEQYF. The CDR3 nucleotides read TGTGCCAGCGCCCGGAGTGTGTTGGGCGGAGGCGAGCAGTACTTC. The chain couples TRBV28 to TRBJ2-7; tentatively, D is TRBD2 (5 bases). Trimming pared 8 bases from V and 6 bases from J, leaving 23 bases between. CDR1 and CDR2 from the germline V gene are MDHEN and SYDVKM. The CDR3 is made up of 15 amino acids.

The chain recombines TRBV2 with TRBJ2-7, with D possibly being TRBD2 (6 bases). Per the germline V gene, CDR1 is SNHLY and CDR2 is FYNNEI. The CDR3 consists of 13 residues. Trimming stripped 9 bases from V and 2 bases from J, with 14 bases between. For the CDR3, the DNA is TGTGCCAGTGGGGGTAGCGGACCCTACGAGCAGTACTTC. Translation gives CASGGSGPYEQYF.

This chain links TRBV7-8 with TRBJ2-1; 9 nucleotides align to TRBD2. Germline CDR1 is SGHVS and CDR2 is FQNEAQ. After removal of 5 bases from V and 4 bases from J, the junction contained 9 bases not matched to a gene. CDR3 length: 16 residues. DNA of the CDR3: TGTGCCAGCAGCGGGATCGGGCTAGCGGGGTACAATGAGCAGTTCTTC. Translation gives CASSGIGLAGYNEQFF.

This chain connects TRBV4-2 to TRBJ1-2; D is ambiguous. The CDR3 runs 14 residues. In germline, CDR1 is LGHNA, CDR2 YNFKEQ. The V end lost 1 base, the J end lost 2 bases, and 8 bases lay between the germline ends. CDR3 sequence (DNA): TGTGCCAGCAGCCAAGGGGCCGAGAACTATGGCTACACCTTC. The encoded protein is CASSQGAENYGYTF.

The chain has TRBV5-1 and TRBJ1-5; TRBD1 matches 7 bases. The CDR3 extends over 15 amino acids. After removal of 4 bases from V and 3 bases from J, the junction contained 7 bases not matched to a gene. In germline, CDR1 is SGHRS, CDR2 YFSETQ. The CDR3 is CASSPGTAINQPQHF. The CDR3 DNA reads TGCGCCAGCAGCCCCGGGACAGCCATCAATCAGCCCCAGCATTTT.

The CDR3 protein is CASSPIEKASVGIQYF. CDR3 bases: TGTGCCAGCAGCCCCATTGAGAAGGCATCCGTCGGGATCCAGTACTTC. The V and J genes are TRBV14 and TRBJ2-5; a possible D gene is TRBD2 (5 bases). The CDR3 runs to 16 residues. The V end was cut by 4 bases, the J end by 10 bases, with 25 bases between. Germline loops: CDR1 SGHDN, CDR2 FVKESK.

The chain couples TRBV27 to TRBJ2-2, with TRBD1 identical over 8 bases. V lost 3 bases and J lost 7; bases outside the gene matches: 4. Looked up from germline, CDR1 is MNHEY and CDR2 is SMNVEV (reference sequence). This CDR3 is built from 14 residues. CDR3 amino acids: CASSFRGRHGELFF. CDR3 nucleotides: TGTGCCAGCAGTTTCAGGGGGCGTCACGGGGAGCTGTTTTTT.

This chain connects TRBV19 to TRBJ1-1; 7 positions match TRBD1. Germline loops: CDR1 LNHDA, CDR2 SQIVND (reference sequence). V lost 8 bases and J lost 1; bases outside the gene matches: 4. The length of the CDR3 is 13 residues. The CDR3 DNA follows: TGTGCCAGTCGGGGACAGTGGAACACTGAAGCTTTCTTT. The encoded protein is CASRGQWNTEAFF.

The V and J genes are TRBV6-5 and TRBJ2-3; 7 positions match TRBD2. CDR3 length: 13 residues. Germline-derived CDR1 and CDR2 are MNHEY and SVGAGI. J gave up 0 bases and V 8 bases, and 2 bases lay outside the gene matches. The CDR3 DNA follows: TGTGCCAGCGCGGGGGTTAGCACAGATACGCAGTATTTT. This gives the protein CASAGVSTDTQYF.

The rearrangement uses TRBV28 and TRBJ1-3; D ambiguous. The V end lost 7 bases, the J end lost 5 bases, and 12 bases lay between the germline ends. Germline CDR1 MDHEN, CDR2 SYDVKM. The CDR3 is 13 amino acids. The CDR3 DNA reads TGTGCCAGCAACCTAGGACTGAGAAACACCATATATTTT. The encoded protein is CASNLGLRNTIYF.

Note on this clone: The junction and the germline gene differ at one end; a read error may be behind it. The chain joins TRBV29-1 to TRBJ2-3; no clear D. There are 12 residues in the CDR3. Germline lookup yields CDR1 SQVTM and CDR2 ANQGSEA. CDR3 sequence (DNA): TGCAGCGCTGAACTAAGCACAGATACGCAGTATTTT. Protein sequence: CSAELSTDTQYF.